This T cell receptor (beta chain) was identified during a study of T cell responses to AZD1222 COVID-19 vaccine. Whole-study findings and limits: Spike-specific TCR breadth rose after two AZD1222 doses, and depth rose as well. Regions 160-218 and 743-854 held dominance among vaccine-associated CD4 TCRs, which spanned spike.

Concerning this clone: Its matching antigen is unknown.

Sequencing was performed with immunoSEQ multiplex PCR; in TCRdb, only in-frame clones are kept and a portion is missing. The table has fewer than 200,000 clones, about nine tenths seen once. Germline V gene data show CDR1 as MNHEY and CDR2 as SVGAGI. V lost 6 bases to trimming and J lost 4 bases; unmatched junction nucleotides: 4. The CDR3 extends over 14 amino acids. This TCR came from an adult who received the AZD1222 COVID-19 vaccine. The rearrangement joins TRBV6-5 to TRBJ2-1; TRBD1 matches 9 bases. Sample: peripheral blood, taken 28 days after the second AZD1222 dose. CDR3: CASSGQGHYNEQFF. The CDR3 nucleotides are TGTGCCAGCAGCGGACAGGGGCATTACAATGAGCAGTTCTTC.